This TCR beta chain was observed in a study of blood T cell repertoires in COVID-19. Study-wide context: Samples came from the United States, Italy and Spain, spanning acute and convalescent COVID-19.

Assay: immunoSEQ multiplex PCR; the TCRdb copy retains only in-frame clones and omits some. The profile shows about 180,000 clones, approximately 88% of them singletons. This clonotype originated in a woman aged 40 to 50 with COVID-19, enrolled during active disease. Sequencing input: peripheral blood.

In DNA form, the CDR3 reads TGTGCCAGTAGTAGGGGGGACTACGAGCAGTACTTC. Translated, it gives CASSRGDYEQYF. The chain carries TRBV19 and TRBJ2-7, with TRBD2 as a possible D gene (6 bases). CDR1 LNHDA and CDR2 SQIVND come from the germline V gene (reference sequence). V lost 4 bases, J lost 3 bases, and 7 bases lay in between. This CDR3 has 12 amino acids.